The text below deals with one T cell receptor (beta chain). The data were obtained in a study of blood T cell repertoires in COVID-19. As for the study in general: Samples came from the United States, Italy and Spain, spanning acute and convalescent COVID-19.

Between the trimmed V and J ends, which lost 5 bases and 8 bases, there was a span of 18 bases. The CDR3 loop spans 14 amino acids. Germline CDR1 and CDR2: MNHEY and SVGAGI. TCRdb keeps only in-frame clones here, not all; method: immunoSEQ multiplex PCR. The data show roughly 240,000 clones, around 80% seen once. The sequence was collected from a middle-aged man who had recovered from COVID-19. The chain recombines TRBV6-5 with TRBJ1-2; a weak D match, TRBD1 (6 bases). The sequenced sample was peripheral blood. CDR3 region: CASSPDSPGQGYTF. The DNA of the CDR3 is TGTGCCAGCAGTCCGGACAGCCCCGGTCAAGGCTACACCTTC.